The rows below give T cell receptor beta chains drawn from one sample of a study of T cell responses to AZD1222 COVID-19 vaccine. TCRdb's table, derived via immunoSEQ multiplex PCR, lists solely in-frame clones and lacks some. Here the sample spans 150,000 or so clones, around 93% being singletons. The sequencing here drew on peripheral blood, taken 28 days after the second AZD1222 dose. Receptors were obtained from an adult who received the AZD1222 COVID-19 vaccine. CDR3s include the opening cysteine and the closing phenylalanine or tryptophan. The order of the fields is V gene, CDR3 length, D gene, J gene, clone size, CDR3 protein, CDR3 DNA. A D gene is named only where the DNA matches it firmly. Some rows have no size entry. The others give once, few or many, or a class for an expanded clone.

v_call: TRBV27; cdr3_length: 16; d_call: TRBD1; j_call: TRBJ1-6; clone_size: NA; cdr3_aa: CASSSQTGRNNSPLHF; cdr3_nt: TGTGCCAGCAGTTCCCAGACAGGGCGGAATAATTCACCCCTCCACTTT
v_call: TRBV3-1/TRBV3-2; cdr3_length: 15; d_call: NA; j_call: TRBJ1-5; clone_size: NA; cdr3_aa: CASSHRSGGNQPQHF; cdr3_nt: TGTGCCAGCAGCCATAGGTCAGGGGGCAATCAGCCCCAGCATTTT
v_call: TRBV2; cdr3_length: 12; d_call: NA; j_call: TRBJ1-2; clone_size: NA; cdr3_aa: CASNPGAYGYTF; cdr3_nt: TGTGCCAGCAACCCAGGGGCCTATGGCTACACCTTC
v_call: TRBV5-8; cdr3_length: 12; d_call: NA; j_call: TRBJ1-2; clone_size: NA; cdr3_aa: CASSLDGYGYTF; cdr3_nt: TGTGCCAGCAGCTTGGATGGGTATGGCTACACCTTC
v_call: TRBV9; cdr3_length: 13; d_call: NA; j_call: TRBJ2-3; clone_size: NA; cdr3_aa: CASSAGPADTQYF; cdr3_nt: TGTGCCAGCAGCGCAGGACCGGCAGATACGCAGTATTTT
v_call: TRBV7-2; cdr3_length: 16; d_call: TRBD1; j_call: TRBJ2-4; clone_size: NA; cdr3_aa: CASSPTGGFAKNIQYF; cdr3_nt: TGTGCCAGCAGCCCGACAGGGGGGTTCGCCAAAAACATTCAGTACTTC
v_call: TRBV5-1; cdr3_length: 15; d_call: NA; j_call: TRBJ1-1; clone_size: few; cdr3_aa: CASSSRGIQNTEAFF; cdr3_nt: TGCGCCAGCAGCTCCCGGGGGATTCAGAACACTGAAGCTTTCTTT
v_call: TRBV6-2/TRBV6-3; cdr3_length: 15; d_call: NA; j_call: TRBJ2-3; clone_size: NA; cdr3_aa: CASSLGVAGTDTQYF; cdr3_nt: TGTGCCAGCAGTCTCGGGGTAGCGGGCACAGATACGCAGTATTTT
v_call: TRBV7-9; cdr3_length: 14; d_call: NA; j_call: TRBJ2-1; clone_size: NA; cdr3_aa: CASSLVSSYDEQFF; cdr3_nt: TGTGCCAGCAGCTTAGTGTCCAGCTACGATGAGCAGTTCTTC
v_call: TRBV2; cdr3_length: 13; d_call: TRBD1; j_call: TRBJ1-3; clone_size: NA; cdr3_aa: CASSEDRAATIYF; cdr3_nt: TGTGCCAGCAGTGAGGACAGGGCCGCCACCATATATTTT
v_call: TRBV7-6; cdr3_length: 18; d_call: TRBD2; j_call: TRBJ2-2; clone_size: NA; cdr3_aa: CASSLGTSGRAVTGELFF; cdr3_nt: TGTGCCAGCAGCTTAGGGACTAGCGGGAGGGCCGTCACCGGGGAGCTGTTTTTT
v_call: TRBV25-1; cdr3_length: 18; d_call: TRBD2; j_call: TRBJ2-1; clone_size: NA; cdr3_aa: CASSDSHSGTSGRNEQFF; cdr3_nt: TGTGCCAGCAGTGATTCCCACTCCGGGACTAGCGGGAGGAATGAGCAGTTCTTC
v_call: TRBV19; cdr3_length: 13; d_call: NA; j_call: TRBJ2-7; clone_size: once; cdr3_aa: CASSMRSAIEQYF; cdr3_nt: TGTGCCAGTAGTATGAGATCAGCTATCGAGCAGTACTTC
v_call: TRBV11-2; cdr3_length: 15; d_call: TRBD2; j_call: TRBJ2-7; clone_size: few; cdr3_aa: CASLPVGGNSYEQYF; cdr3_nt: TGTGCCAGCCTACCCGTCGGGGGGAACTCCTACGAGCAGTACTTC
v_call: TRBV9; cdr3_length: 15; d_call: TRBD1; j_call: TRBJ1-6; clone_size: NA; cdr3_aa: CASSPRTGGFSPLHF; cdr3_nt: TGTGCCAGCAGCCCCCGGACAGGGGGCTTTTCACCCCTCCACTTT
v_call: TRBV5-1; cdr3_length: 16; d_call: NA; j_call: TRBJ2-2; clone_size: NA; cdr3_aa: CASSGMGVGPTGELFF; cdr3_nt: TGCGCCAGCAGCGGGATGGGTGTGGGGCCCACCGGGGAGCTGTTTTTT
v_call: TRBV19; cdr3_length: 14; d_call: TRBD2; j_call: TRBJ2-1; clone_size: NA; cdr3_aa: CASSIVAGVGEQFF; cdr3_nt: TGTGCCAGTAGTATAGTCGCGGGAGTCGGGGAGCAGTTCTTC
v_call: TRBV19; cdr3_length: 19; d_call: TRBD1; j_call: TRBJ2-7; clone_size: once; cdr3_aa: CASSISSAGGLHSAYEQYF; cdr3_nt: TGTGCCAGTAGTATAAGTTCGGCAGGGGGCCTCCATTCTGCCTACGAGCAGTACTTC
v_call: TRBV2; cdr3_length: 13; d_call: NA; j_call: TRBJ2-5; clone_size: NA; cdr3_aa: CASSGLAIETQYF; cdr3_nt: TGTGCCAGCAGTGGACTCGCAATAGAGACCCAGTACTTC
v_call: TRBV19; cdr3_length: 16; d_call: NA; j_call: TRBJ1-1; clone_size: NA; cdr3_aa: CASSIDWRAVNTEAFF; cdr3_nt: TGTGCCAGTAGTATAGATTGGAGAGCGGTGAACACTGAAGCTTTCTTT
v_call: TRBV12-3/TRBV12-4; cdr3_length: 12; d_call: NA; j_call: TRBJ1-1; clone_size: NA; cdr3_aa: CASSFAGTEAFF; cdr3_nt: TGTGCCAGCAGTTTTGCGGGCACTGAAGCTTTCTTT
v_call: TRBV3-1/TRBV3-2; cdr3_length: 15; d_call: NA; j_call: TRBJ1-5; clone_size: NA; cdr3_aa: CASSQGPTGYQPQHF; cdr3_nt: TGTGCCAGCAGCCAAGGACCAACAGGTTATCAGCCCCAGCATTTT
v_call: TRBV12-3/TRBV12-4; cdr3_length: 13; d_call: NA; j_call: TRBJ2-2; clone_size: NA; cdr3_aa: CASSFSNTGELFF; cdr3_nt: TGTGCCAGCAGTTTTTCGAACACCGGGGAGCTGTTTTTT
v_call: TRBV5-6; cdr3_length: 14; d_call: NA; j_call: TRBJ1-5; clone_size: NA; cdr3_aa: CASSLGGGNQPQHF; cdr3_nt: TGTGCCAGCAGCTTGGGGGGGGGCAATCAGCCCCAGCATTTT
v_call: TRBV4-1; cdr3_length: 15; d_call: NA; j_call: TRBJ1-5; clone_size: NA; cdr3_aa: CASSQRELQGQPQHF; cdr3_nt: TGCGCCAGCAGCCAGCGCGAGCTACAGGGTCAGCCCCAGCATTTT
v_call: TRBV4-2; cdr3_length: 20; d_call: TRBD2; j_call: TRBJ2-1; clone_size: NA; cdr3_aa: CASSLSAGGPSIVSYNEQFF; cdr3_nt: TGTGCCAGCAGCCTATCAGCGGGAGGGCCCTCGATAGTATCCTACAATGAGCAGTTCTTC
v_call: TRBV27; cdr3_length: 14; d_call: NA; j_call: TRBJ1-2; clone_size: once; cdr3_aa: CASKGGVSNYGYTF; cdr3_nt: TGTGCCAGCAAGGGGGGGGTTTCTAACTATGGCTACACCTTC
v_call: TRBV30; cdr3_length: 13; d_call: NA; j_call: TRBJ1-2; clone_size: NA; cdr3_aa: CAWSGDTNYGYTF; cdr3_nt: TGTGCCTGGAGTGGGGACACTAACTATGGCTACACCTTC